These T cell receptor beta chains were read from a single sample in a study of blood T cell repertoires in COVID-19. Clones were sequenced by immunoSEQ multiplex PCR, and TCRdb holds only the in-frame ones, with some missing. The sample gives a few hundred thousand clones, roughly 86% of which show up once; about 1% is in the top ten. The sequenced material came from peripheral blood. These receptors were obtained from a human donor with acute or convalescent COVID-19. The donor label of this sample is uncertain. Both conserved end residues are part of each CDR3. D genes are given only for firm matches. Clone size, where shown, is once, few, many, or a class for clones that have expanded.

clone_size: NA; v_call: TRBV28; d_call: TRBD1; j_call: TRBJ2-7; cdr3_length: 14; cdr3_nt: TGTGCCAGCAGTCATGACAGGGGAGGAGGAGAGCAGTACTTC; cdr3_aa: CASSHDRGGGEQYF
clone_size: NA; v_call: TRBV18; d_call: NA; j_call: TRBJ2-2; cdr3_length: 15; cdr3_nt: TGTGCCAGCTCCCACGGGAGAGGAAAGACCGGGGAGCTGTTTTTT; cdr3_aa: CASSHGRGKTGELFF
clone_size: NA; v_call: TRBV4-1; d_call: NA; j_call: TRBJ2-5; cdr3_length: 14; cdr3_nt: TGCGCCAGCAGCCAAACCGCTCCCACAGGGTCCCAGTACTTC; cdr3_aa: CASSQTAPTGSQYF
clone_size: NA; v_call: TRBV30; d_call: TRBD1; j_call: TRBJ1-5; cdr3_length: 16; cdr3_nt: TGTGCCTGGAGCAACTACCGGGGACAGTACAATCAGCCCCAGCATTTT; cdr3_aa: CAWSNYRGQYNQPQHF
clone_size: NA; v_call: TRBV29-1; d_call: TRBD2; j_call: TRBJ2-5; cdr3_length: 16; cdr3_nt: TGCAGCGTTGAAGGGGGACTAGCGGGCCCCCAAGAGACCCAGTACTTC; cdr3_aa: CSVEGGLAGPQETQYF
clone_size: NA; v_call: TRBV11-2; d_call: NA; j_call: TRBJ1-3; cdr3_length: 15; cdr3_nt: TGTGCCAGCAGCTTAGAACGGGGGACTGGAAACACCATATATTTT; cdr3_aa: CASSLERGTGNTIYF
clone_size: NA; v_call: TRBV30; d_call: NA; j_call: TRBJ2-7; cdr3_length: 15; cdr3_nt: TGTGCCTGGAGTGTACAATCAGGGGGAGGCCTCGAGCAGTACTTC; cdr3_aa: CAWSVQSGGGLEQYF
clone_size: NA; v_call: TRBV11-2; d_call: NA; j_call: TRBJ2-7; cdr3_length: 14; cdr3_nt: TGTGCCAGCAGCGCGGGACGGACCTCCTACGAGCAGTACTTC; cdr3_aa: CASSAGRTSYEQYF
clone_size: many; v_call: TRBV28; d_call: NA; j_call: TRBJ1-4; cdr3_length: 14; cdr3_nt: TGTGCCAGCAGTCTCGGGGGTTGGGGTGAAAAACTGTTTTTT; cdr3_aa: CASSLGGWGEKLFF
clone_size: NA; v_call: TRBV7-9; d_call: NA; j_call: TRBJ2-1; cdr3_length: 17; cdr3_nt: TGTGCCAGCAGCCCCCCTCCGCGTGCGGCCTCCTACAATGAGCAGTTCTTC; cdr3_aa: CASSPPPRAASYNEQFF
clone_size: NA; v_call: TRBV6-7; d_call: TRBD2; j_call: TRBJ2-3; cdr3_length: 15; cdr3_nt: TGTGCCAGCAGGTTTATAGCGGGGTACACAGATACGCAGTATTTT; cdr3_aa: CASRFIAGYTDTQYF
clone_size: NA; v_call: TRBV5-1; d_call: NA; j_call: TRBJ2-1; cdr3_length: 15; cdr3_nt: TGCGCCAGCAGCTTGGGACCGACTGGGGGGAATGAGCAGTTCTTC; cdr3_aa: CASSLGPTGGNEQFF
clone_size: NA; v_call: TRBV11-2; d_call: TRBD2; j_call: TRBJ2-1; cdr3_length: 15; cdr3_nt: TGTGCCAGCAGTAAACGGACTAGCGCCTACAATGAGCAGTTCTTC; cdr3_aa: CASSKRTSAYNEQFF
clone_size: NA; v_call: TRBV6-5; d_call: NA; j_call: TRBJ2-3; cdr3_length: 14; cdr3_nt: TGTGCCAGCAGTAGTGACAGCAACACAGATACGCAGTATTTT; cdr3_aa: CASSSDSNTDTQYF
clone_size: once; v_call: TRBV30; d_call: NA; j_call: TRBJ2-2; cdr3_length: 13; cdr3_nt: TGTGCCTGGAGGACCCAGGACACCGGGGAGCTGTTTTTT; cdr3_aa: CAWRTQDTGELFF
clone_size: NA; v_call: TRBV6-5; d_call: TRBD1; j_call: TRBJ1-2; cdr3_length: 12; cdr3_nt: TGTGCCACCCGACAGGGGCGAGGGGGCTACACCTTC; cdr3_aa: CATRQGRGGYTF
clone_size: NA; v_call: TRBV6-8; d_call: NA; j_call: TRBJ1-2; cdr3_length: 13; cdr3_nt: TGTGCCAGCAGTCCTCAGACAGGAAGGGGCTACACCTTC; cdr3_aa: CASSPQTGRGYTF
clone_size: NA; v_call: TRBV6-5; d_call: TRBD1; j_call: TRBJ2-2; cdr3_length: 15; cdr3_nt: TGTGCCAGCAGTCGGACAGGGGGCGCGGTCGGGGAGCTGTTTTTT; cdr3_aa: CASSRTGGAVGELFF
clone_size: NA; v_call: TRBV5-1; d_call: TRBD1; j_call: TRBJ1-2; cdr3_length: 15; cdr3_nt: TGCGCCAGCAGCTTGGACCAGGGGGGTCGGAATGGCTACACCTTC; cdr3_aa: CASSLDQGGRNGYTF
clone_size: NA; v_call: TRBV7-8; d_call: TRBD1; j_call: TRBJ2-7; cdr3_length: 16; cdr3_nt: TGTGCCAGCAGCTTAGCTGGGACAGGGAGCTACTACGAGCAGTACTTC; cdr3_aa: CASSLAGTGSYYEQYF
clone_size: NA; v_call: TRBV7-2; d_call: NA; j_call: TRBJ1-2; cdr3_length: 14; cdr3_nt: TGTGCCAGCAGCTTAGCGCGTACTTCCGATGGCTACACCTTC; cdr3_aa: CASSLARTSDGYTF
clone_size: NA; v_call: TRBV29-1; d_call: TRBD1; j_call: TRBJ1-1; cdr3_length: 12; cdr3_nt: TGCAGCGTTGAAGGGACAGGGTTAGAAGCTTTCTTT; cdr3_aa: CSVEGTGLEAFF
clone_size: few; v_call: TRBV24-1; d_call: NA; j_call: TRBJ1-1; cdr3_length: 13; cdr3_nt: TGTGCCACCAGGGAAAGGGGGAACACTGAAGCTTTCTTT; cdr3_aa: CATRERGNTEAFF
clone_size: NA; v_call: TRBV2; d_call: NA; j_call: TRBJ2-3; cdr3_length: 14; cdr3_nt: TGTGCCAGCAGGCCTTTAGCGGGCACAGATACGCAGTATTTT; cdr3_aa: CASRPLAGTDTQYF
clone_size: NA; v_call: TRBV28; d_call: NA; j_call: TRBJ1-3; cdr3_length: 14; cdr3_nt: TGTGCCAGCCGGAGACAGGCCTCTGGAAACACCATATATTTT; cdr3_aa: CASRRQASGNTIYF
clone_size: NA; v_call: TRBV27; d_call: TRBD1; j_call: TRBJ2-3; cdr3_length: 13; cdr3_nt: TGTGCCTCCCGGGACAGCCACACAGATACGCAGTATTTT; cdr3_aa: CASRDSHTDTQYF
clone_size: once; v_call: TRBV18; d_call: TRBD2; j_call: TRBJ2-5; cdr3_length: 16; cdr3_nt: TGTGCCAGCTCACCGGTTCAGCTAGCGGGGGAAGAGACCCAGTACTTC; cdr3_aa: CASSPVQLAGEETQYF
clone_size: NA; v_call: TRBV5-8; d_call: NA; j_call: TRBJ1-2; cdr3_length: 14; cdr3_nt: TGTGCCAGCAGCTTGGGACAACCTAACTATGGCTACACCTTC; cdr3_aa: CASSLGQPNYGYTF
clone_size: NA; v_call: TRBV19; d_call: TRBD1; j_call: TRBJ1-5; cdr3_length: 16; cdr3_nt: TGTGCCAGTAGTTTGAACGGAGGGGGCAGCTATCAGCCCCAGCATTTT; cdr3_aa: CASSLNGGGSYQPQHF
clone_size: once; v_call: TRBV5-5; d_call: TRBD1; j_call: TRBJ2-3; cdr3_length: 16; cdr3_nt: TGTGCCAGCAGCTCTCGCACAGGGGGCGGAGGAGATACGCAGTATTTT; cdr3_aa: CASSSRTGGGGDTQYF
clone_size: NA; v_call: TRBV19; d_call: NA; j_call: TRBJ2-2; cdr3_length: 15; cdr3_nt: TGTGCCAGTAGTACAGGGTATCCGAACACCGGGGAGCTGTTTTTT; cdr3_aa: CASSTGYPNTGELFF
clone_size: NA; v_call: TRBV5-4; d_call: TRBD1; j_call: TRBJ1-1; cdr3_length: 14; cdr3_nt: TGTGCCAGCAGCGCCCTCGACAGGGACACTGAAGCTTTCTTT; cdr3_aa: CASSALDRDTEAFF
clone_size: once; v_call: TRBV5-5; d_call: NA; j_call: TRBJ1-2; cdr3_length: 16; cdr3_nt: TGTGCCAGCAGCCAAACTCTCCGGGAGGGACCCTATGGCTACACCTTC; cdr3_aa: CASSQTLREGPYGYTF
clone_size: NA; v_call: TRBV5-5; d_call: NA; j_call: TRBJ2-1; cdr3_length: 15; cdr3_nt: TGTGCCAGCAGCTTGGTACAGGGCGCGCCTACTGAGCAGTTCTTC; cdr3_aa: CASSLVQGAPTEQFF
clone_size: NA; v_call: TRBV30; d_call: NA; j_call: TRBJ1-1; cdr3_length: 14; cdr3_nt: TGTGCCTGGTGTAGGAAACAGGGTGACTTTGAAGCTTTCTTT; cdr3_aa: CAWCRKQGDFEAFF
clone_size: NA; v_call: TRBV5-1; d_call: NA; j_call: TRBJ1-5; cdr3_length: 14; cdr3_nt: TGCGCCAGCAGCTTGGACGGGGGTGGTCAGCCTCAGCATTTT; cdr3_aa: CASSLDGGGQPQHF
clone_size: NA; v_call: TRBV18; d_call: NA; j_call: TRBJ1-3; cdr3_length: 13; cdr3_nt: TGTGCCAGCTCACCTAGGGGCGGAAACACCATATATTTT; cdr3_aa: CASSPRGGNTIYF
clone_size: NA; v_call: TRBV20-1; d_call: NA; j_call: TRBJ1-4; cdr3_length: 12; cdr3_nt: TGCAGTGCTAGTACTTCGTATGAAAAACTGTTTTTT; cdr3_aa: CSASTSYEKLFF
clone_size: NA; v_call: TRBV5-1; d_call: TRBD1; j_call: TRBJ1-4; cdr3_length: 15; cdr3_nt: TGCGCCAGCAGCACCGGGACAGCAACTAATGAAAAACTGTTTTTT; cdr3_aa: CASSTGTATNEKLFF
clone_size: once; v_call: TRBV20-1; d_call: TRBD2; j_call: TRBJ2-1; cdr3_length: 14; cdr3_nt: TGCAGTGCTAGTTCGCGGGGGGGCCTGAATGAGCAGTTCTTC; cdr3_aa: CSASSRGGLNEQFF
clone_size: NA; v_call: TRBV10-2; d_call: TRBD1; j_call: TRBJ1-5; cdr3_length: 15; cdr3_nt: TGCGCCAGCAGCCGGGACAGGGGAAGCAATCAGCCCCAGCATTTT; cdr3_aa: CASSRDRGSNQPQHF
clone_size: NA; v_call: TRBV28; d_call: NA; j_call: TRBJ1-4; cdr3_length: 13; cdr3_nt: TGTGCCAGCAGTAGGGGTCTCAATGAAAAACTGTTTTTT; cdr3_aa: CASSRGLNEKLFF
clone_size: few; v_call: TRBV6-5; d_call: NA; j_call: TRBJ1-2; cdr3_length: 16; cdr3_nt: TGTGCCAGCAGTTACCTCACTAGTGGGATTAACTATGGCTACACCTTC; cdr3_aa: CASSYLTSGINYGYTF
clone_size: NA; v_call: TRBV11-2; d_call: NA; j_call: TRBJ2-1; cdr3_length: 18; cdr3_nt: TGTGCCAGCAGCTTAGCGGCGTACCGGGGGAGCTCCTACAATGAGCAGTTCTTC; cdr3_aa: CASSLAAYRGSSYNEQFF
clone_size: NA; v_call: TRBV5-8; d_call: NA; j_call: TRBJ1-3; cdr3_length: 15; cdr3_nt: TGTGCCAGCAGCTTGCAAGCCTCTGGTGGAAACACCATATATTTT; cdr3_aa: CASSLQASGGNTIYF
clone_size: NA; v_call: TRBV2; d_call: NA; j_call: TRBJ2-1; cdr3_length: 17; cdr3_nt: TGTGCCAGCAGAGATCACCGGGACTCCCCGCCGTACAATGAGCAGTTCTTC; cdr3_aa: CASRDHRDSPPYNEQFF
clone_size: NA; v_call: TRBV30; d_call: NA; j_call: TRBJ1-5; cdr3_length: 11; cdr3_nt: TGTGCCTGGGGCTCGGGTCAGCCCCAGCATTTT; cdr3_aa: CAWGSGQPQHF
clone_size: NA; v_call: TRBV19; d_call: NA; j_call: TRBJ1-4; cdr3_length: 14; cdr3_nt: TGTGCCAGTAGTTCCCAGGGTTCTCTTGAAAAACTGTTTTTT; cdr3_aa: CASSSQGSLEKLFF
clone_size: NA; v_call: TRBV5-1; d_call: TRBD1; j_call: TRBJ2-2; cdr3_length: 16; cdr3_nt: TGCGCCAGCAGCGCAGGACAGGGGGCCCTCCCCGGGGAGCTGTTTTTT; cdr3_aa: CASSAGQGALPGELFF
clone_size: NA; v_call: TRBV11-2; d_call: TRBD1; j_call: TRBJ2-4; cdr3_length: 15; cdr3_nt: TGTGCCAGCAGCCCGATACAGGGACAGGGACGCATTCAGTACTTC; cdr3_aa: CASSPIQGQGRIQYF
clone_size: NA; v_call: TRBV11-2; d_call: NA; j_call: TRBJ2-7; cdr3_length: 13; cdr3_nt: TGTGCCAGCAGATATCGGGGGTCCTACGAGCAGTACTTC; cdr3_aa: CASRYRGSYEQYF
clone_size: NA; v_call: TRBV6-5; d_call: NA; j_call: TRBJ2-1; cdr3_length: 11; cdr3_nt: TGTGCCACCAACCAGGGGTCTGAGCAGTTCTTC; cdr3_aa: CATNQGSEQFF
clone_size: NA; v_call: TRBV5-1; d_call: TRBD2; j_call: TRBJ2-5; cdr3_length: 17; cdr3_nt: TGCGCCAGCAGCTTGGACCCTAGCGGGAGGGCCAGGGAGACCCAGTACTTC; cdr3_aa: CASSLDPSGRARETQYF
clone_size: NA; v_call: TRBV7-9; d_call: NA; j_call: TRBJ1-2; cdr3_length: 13; cdr3_nt: TGTGCCAGCAGCTTCCTGTCACTGGATGGCTACACCTTC; cdr3_aa: CASSFLSLDGYTF
clone_size: few; v_call: TRBV29-1; d_call: NA; j_call: TRBJ1-2; cdr3_length: 11; cdr3_nt: TGCAGCGTGGAGGTGGGCTATGGCTACACCTTC; cdr3_aa: CSVEVGYGYTF